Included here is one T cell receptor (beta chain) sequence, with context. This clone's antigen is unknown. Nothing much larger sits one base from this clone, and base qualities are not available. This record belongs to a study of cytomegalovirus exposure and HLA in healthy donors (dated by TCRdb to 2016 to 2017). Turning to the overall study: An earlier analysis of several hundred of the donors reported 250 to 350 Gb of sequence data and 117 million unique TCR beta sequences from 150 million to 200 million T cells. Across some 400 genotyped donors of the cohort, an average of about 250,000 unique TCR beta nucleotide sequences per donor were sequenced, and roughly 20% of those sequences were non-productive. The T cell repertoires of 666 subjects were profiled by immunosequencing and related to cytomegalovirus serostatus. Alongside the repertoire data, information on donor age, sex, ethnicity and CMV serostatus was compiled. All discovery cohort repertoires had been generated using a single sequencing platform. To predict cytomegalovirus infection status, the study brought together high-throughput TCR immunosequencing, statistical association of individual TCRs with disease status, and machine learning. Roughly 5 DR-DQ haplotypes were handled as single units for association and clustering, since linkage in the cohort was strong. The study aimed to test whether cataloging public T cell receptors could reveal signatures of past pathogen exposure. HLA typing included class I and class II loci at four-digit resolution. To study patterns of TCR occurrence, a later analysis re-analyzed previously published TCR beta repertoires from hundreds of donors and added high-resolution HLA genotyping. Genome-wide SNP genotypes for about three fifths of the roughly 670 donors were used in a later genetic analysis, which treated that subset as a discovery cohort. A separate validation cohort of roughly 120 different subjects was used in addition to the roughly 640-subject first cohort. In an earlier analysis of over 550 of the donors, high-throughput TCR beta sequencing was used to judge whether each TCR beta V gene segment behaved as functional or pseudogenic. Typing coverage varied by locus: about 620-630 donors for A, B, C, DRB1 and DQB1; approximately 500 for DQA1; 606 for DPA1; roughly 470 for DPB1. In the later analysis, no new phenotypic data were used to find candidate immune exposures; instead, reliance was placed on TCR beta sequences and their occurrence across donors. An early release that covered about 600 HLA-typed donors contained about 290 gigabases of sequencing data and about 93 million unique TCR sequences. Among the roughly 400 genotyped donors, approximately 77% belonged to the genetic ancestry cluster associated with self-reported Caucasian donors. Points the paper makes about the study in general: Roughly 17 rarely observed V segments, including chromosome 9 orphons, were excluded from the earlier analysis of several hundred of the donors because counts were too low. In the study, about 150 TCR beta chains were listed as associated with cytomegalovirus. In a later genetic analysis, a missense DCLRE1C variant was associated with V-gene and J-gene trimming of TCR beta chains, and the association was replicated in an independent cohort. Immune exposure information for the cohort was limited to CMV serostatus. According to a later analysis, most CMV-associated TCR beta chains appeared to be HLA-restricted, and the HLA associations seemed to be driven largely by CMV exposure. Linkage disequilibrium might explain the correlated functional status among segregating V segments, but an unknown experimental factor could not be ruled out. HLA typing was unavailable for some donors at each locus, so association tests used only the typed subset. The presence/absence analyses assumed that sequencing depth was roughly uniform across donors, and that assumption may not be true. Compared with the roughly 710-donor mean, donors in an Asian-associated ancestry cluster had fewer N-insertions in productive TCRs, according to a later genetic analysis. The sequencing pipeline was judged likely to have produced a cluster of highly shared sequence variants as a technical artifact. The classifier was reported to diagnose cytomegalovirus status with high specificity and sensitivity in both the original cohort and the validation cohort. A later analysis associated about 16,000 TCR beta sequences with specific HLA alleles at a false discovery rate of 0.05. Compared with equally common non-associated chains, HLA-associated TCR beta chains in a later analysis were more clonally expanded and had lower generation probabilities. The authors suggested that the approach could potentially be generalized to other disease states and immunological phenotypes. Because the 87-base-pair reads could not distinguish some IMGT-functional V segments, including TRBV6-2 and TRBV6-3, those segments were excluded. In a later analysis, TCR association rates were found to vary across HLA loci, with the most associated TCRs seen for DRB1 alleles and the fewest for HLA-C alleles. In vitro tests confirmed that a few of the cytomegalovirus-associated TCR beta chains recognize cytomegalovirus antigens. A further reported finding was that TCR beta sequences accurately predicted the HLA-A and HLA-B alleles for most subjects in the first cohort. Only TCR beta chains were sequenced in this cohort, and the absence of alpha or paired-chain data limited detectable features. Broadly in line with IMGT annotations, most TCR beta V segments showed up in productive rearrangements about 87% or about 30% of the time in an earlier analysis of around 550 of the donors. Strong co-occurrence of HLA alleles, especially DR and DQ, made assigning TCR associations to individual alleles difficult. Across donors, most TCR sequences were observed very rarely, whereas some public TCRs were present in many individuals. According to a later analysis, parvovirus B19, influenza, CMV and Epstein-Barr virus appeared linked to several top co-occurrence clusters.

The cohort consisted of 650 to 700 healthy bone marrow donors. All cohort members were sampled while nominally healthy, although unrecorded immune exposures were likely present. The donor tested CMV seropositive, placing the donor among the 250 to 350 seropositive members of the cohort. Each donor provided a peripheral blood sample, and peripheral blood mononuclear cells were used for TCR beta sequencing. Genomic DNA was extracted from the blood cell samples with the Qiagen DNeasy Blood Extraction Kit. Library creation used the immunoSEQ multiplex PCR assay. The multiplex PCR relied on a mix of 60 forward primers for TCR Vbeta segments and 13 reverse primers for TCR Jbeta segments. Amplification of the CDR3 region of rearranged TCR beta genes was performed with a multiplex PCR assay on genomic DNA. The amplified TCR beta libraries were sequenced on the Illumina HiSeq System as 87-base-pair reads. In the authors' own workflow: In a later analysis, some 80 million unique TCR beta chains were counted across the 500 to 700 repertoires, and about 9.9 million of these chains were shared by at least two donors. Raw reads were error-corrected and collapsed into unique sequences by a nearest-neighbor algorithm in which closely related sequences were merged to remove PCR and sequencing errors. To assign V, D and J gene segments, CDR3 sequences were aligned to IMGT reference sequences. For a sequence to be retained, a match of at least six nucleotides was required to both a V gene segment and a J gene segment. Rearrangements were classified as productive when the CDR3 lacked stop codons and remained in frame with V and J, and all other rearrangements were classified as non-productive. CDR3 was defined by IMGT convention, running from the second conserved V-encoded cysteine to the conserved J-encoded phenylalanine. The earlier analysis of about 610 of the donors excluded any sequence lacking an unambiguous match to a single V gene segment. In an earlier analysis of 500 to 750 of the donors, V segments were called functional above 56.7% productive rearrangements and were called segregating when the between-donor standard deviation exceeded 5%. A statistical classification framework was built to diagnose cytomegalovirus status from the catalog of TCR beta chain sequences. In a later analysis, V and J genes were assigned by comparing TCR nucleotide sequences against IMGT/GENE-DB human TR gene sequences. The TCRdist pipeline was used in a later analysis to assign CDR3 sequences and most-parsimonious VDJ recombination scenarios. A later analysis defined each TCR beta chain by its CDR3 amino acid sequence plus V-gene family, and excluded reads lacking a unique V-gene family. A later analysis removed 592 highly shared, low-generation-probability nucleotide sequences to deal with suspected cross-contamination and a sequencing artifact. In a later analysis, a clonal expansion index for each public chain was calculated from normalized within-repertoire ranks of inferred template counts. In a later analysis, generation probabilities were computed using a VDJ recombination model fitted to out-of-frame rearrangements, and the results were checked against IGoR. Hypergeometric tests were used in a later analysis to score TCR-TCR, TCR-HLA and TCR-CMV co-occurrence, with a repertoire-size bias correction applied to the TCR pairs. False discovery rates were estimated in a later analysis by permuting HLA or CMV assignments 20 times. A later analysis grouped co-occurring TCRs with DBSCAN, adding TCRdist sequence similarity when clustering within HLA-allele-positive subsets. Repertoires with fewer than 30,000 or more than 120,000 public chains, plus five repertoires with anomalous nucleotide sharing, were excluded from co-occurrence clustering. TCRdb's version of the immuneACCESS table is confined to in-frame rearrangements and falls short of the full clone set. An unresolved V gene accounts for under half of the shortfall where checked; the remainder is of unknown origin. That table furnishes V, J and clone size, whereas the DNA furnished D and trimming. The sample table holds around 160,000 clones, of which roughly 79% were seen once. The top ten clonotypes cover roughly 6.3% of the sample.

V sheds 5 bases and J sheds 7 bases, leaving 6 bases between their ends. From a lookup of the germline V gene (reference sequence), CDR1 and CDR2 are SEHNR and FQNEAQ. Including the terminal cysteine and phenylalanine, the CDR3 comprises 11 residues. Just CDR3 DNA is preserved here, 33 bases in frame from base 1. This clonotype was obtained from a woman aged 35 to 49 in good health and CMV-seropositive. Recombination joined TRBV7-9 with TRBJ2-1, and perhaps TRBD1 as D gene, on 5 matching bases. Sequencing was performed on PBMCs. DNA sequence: TGTGCCAGCAGCACAGGAAATGAGCAGTTCTTC. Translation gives CASSTGNEQFF. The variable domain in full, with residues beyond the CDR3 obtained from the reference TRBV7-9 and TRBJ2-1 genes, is DTGVSQNPRHKITKRGQNVTFRCDPISEHNRLYWYRQTLGQGPEFLTYFQNEAQLEKSRLLSDRFSAERPKGSFSTLEIQRTEQGDSAMYLCASSTGNEQFFGPGTRLTVL.